One and the same sample provided the 24 T cell receptor beta chains below, sequenced in a study of T cells after somatic rescue of genetic block (dated by TCRdb to 2020 to 2022). The library was produced with the immunoSEQ multiplex PCR assay. Held by TCRdb, this immuneACCESS table contains in-frame sequences only and omits some clones. Under half of the omission traces to an unresolved V gene where checked; the cause of the rest is unknown. This sample holds about 14,000 clones; over 65% were observed only once. Of the sample, less than 25% is held by the ten largest clones. Sequenced material: peripheral blood mononuclear cells (PBMCs). Receptors were obtained from a boy aged 5 to 17.

The genes are TRBV9 and TRBJ2-7; D may be TRBD1 or TRBD2 (5 bases each). V was pared by 4 bases and J by 3 bases, with 20 bases between. This CDR3 contains 16 residues. CDR1 is SGDLS and CDR2 is YYNGEE in the germline V gene. CDR3 in DNA: TGTGCCAGCAGCCCCCTTTGGGGACCGACGTTCTACGAGCAGTACTTC. The encoded protein is CASSPLWGPTFYEQYF.

The chain uses TRBV5-1 and TRBJ1-2; 8 nucleotides align to TRBD1. V lost 3 bases, J lost 4 bases, and 5 bases stayed unmatched. There are 14 residues in the CDR3. Germline values: CDR1 SGHRS, CDR2 YFSETQ. CDR3 bases: TGCGCCAGCAGCTCGGGACAGGTTGTCTATGGCTACACCTTC. Translated: CASSSGQVVYGYTF.

V and J are TRBV28 and TRBJ1-2, with D possibly TRBD1 on 5 matching bases. Germline CDR1 MDHEN, CDR2 SYDVKM. The CDR3 is 15 residues long. The V end lost 3 bases, the J end lost 1 base, and 12 bases lay between the germline ends. The CDR3 loop reads CASSFGAPINYGYTF. The CDR3 DNA sequence: TGTGCCAGCAGTTTTGGGGCGCCAATTAACTATGGCTACACCTTC.

This clone was observed a few times. This chain links TRBV19 with TRBJ1-2; D is uncertain. Germline assignment: CDR1 LNHDA and CDR2 SQIVND (reference sequence). CDR3 length equals 12 residues. V was clipped by 7 bases and J by 1 base, with 7 bases between them. As DNA, the CDR3 is TGTGCCAGTAAGAGCGATAACTATGGCTACACCTTC. This encodes CASKSDNYGYTF.

The chain recombines TRBV6-1 with TRBJ2-7; TRBD2 agrees at 7 bases. CDR3 length: 14 amino acids. Germline V gene sequence: CDR1 MNHNS, CDR2 SASEGT. J gave up 3 bases and V 8 bases, and 10 bases lay outside the gene matches. The CDR3 bases are TGTGCCAGCCTCGAGCGGGGTCCAGGCTACGAGCAGTACTTC. Protein product: CASLERGPGYEQYF.

This chain connects TRBV5-1 to TRBJ2-7; D is possibly TRBD2 (5 bases). V lost 0 bases, J lost 6 bases, and 19 bases lay in between. The germline V gene encodes CDR1 SGHRS and CDR2 YFSETQ. CDR3 length equals 16 residues. CDR3 region: CASSLAATGRGSEQYF. The CDR3 nucleotides read TGCGCCAGCAGCTTGGCCGCGACCGGGCGTGGGAGCGAGCAGTACTTC.

The table lists this clone with a few counts. The chain is built from TRBV27 and TRBJ1-2; 9 bases match TRBD1. CDR3 length: 14 residues. Unmatched junction bases numbered 7, after V lost 8 bases and J lost 3 bases. Germline V gene data show CDR1 as MNHEY and CDR2 as SMNVEV (reference sequence). The CDR3 sequence is CASRVGTGHYGYTF. The CDR3 DNA sequence: TGTGCCAGCCGAGTCGGGACAGGGCACTATGGCTACACCTTC.

The chain uses TRBV7-9 and TRBJ1-3; D gene unclear. From germline, CDR1 is SEHNR and CDR2 FQNEAQ (reference sequence). The CDR3 is 12 amino acids. Deletions cut 2 bases from V and 6 bases from J, with 5 bases between. CDR3 coding DNA: TGTGCCAGCAGCTTAAGCCCAAACACCATATATTTT. Amino acids: CASSLSPNTIYF. The full variable domain, completed using reference TRBV7-9 and TRBJ1-3, is DTGVSQNPRHKITKRGQNVTFRCDPISEHNRLYWYRQTLGQGPEFLTYFQNEAQLEKSRLLSDRFSAERPKGSFSTLEIQRTEQGDSAMYLCASSLSPNTIYFGEGSWLTVV.

The chain has TRBV5-1 and TRBJ2-2; TRBD1 matches 7 bases. The CDR3 loop spans 15 amino acids. Germline V gives CDR1 SGHRS, CDR2 YFSETQ. The trim removed 5 bases at V and 3 bases at J, leaving 7 bases unmatched. Here the CDR3 reads CASSPQGWDTGELFF. DNA for the CDR3: TGCGCCAGCAGTCCACAGGGGTGGGACACCGGGGAGCTGTTTTTT. Variable domain in full (rest from reference TRBV5-1 and TRBJ2-2): KAGVTQTPRYLIKTRGQQVTLSCSPISGHRSVSWYQQTPGQGLQFLFEYFSETQRNKGNFPGRFSGRQFSNSRSEMNVSTLELGDSALYLCASSPQGWDTGELFFGEGSRLTVL.

This chain joins TRBV7-9 and TRBJ1-4; D gene uncertain. CDR1 is SEHNR and CDR2 is FQNEAQ in the germline V gene (reference sequence). V lost 3 bases and J lost 3, with 11 bases in between. CDR3 length equals 15 residues. CDR3 bases: TGTGCCAGCAGCTTCGGGTCTCTGGCTAATGAAAAACTGTTTTTT. It encodes CASSFGSLANEKLFF.

The genes are TRBV5-1 and TRBJ2-3, with D possibly TRBD2 on 6 matching bases. The V gene lost 4 bases and the J gene lost 2 bases, with 11 bases spanning the gap. There are 14 residues in the CDR3. Germline V CDR1 and CDR2: SGHRS, YFSETQ. The CDR3 DNA follows: TGCGCCAGCAGCCGGGGGTCCCCCACAGATACGCAGTATTTT. Its protein is CASSRGSPTDTQYF.

The chain recombines TRBV27 with TRBJ2-5, with 7 positions matching TRBD1. The CDR3 covers 12 residues. V trimming: 6 bases; J trimming: 7 bases; junction bases outside the gene matches: 5. Per the germline V gene, CDR1 is MNHEY and CDR2 is SMNVEV (reference sequence). DNA of the CDR3: TGTGCCAGCAGGCGACAGGGCGGGACCCAGTACTTC. Translation gives CASRRQGGTQYF.

This clone was seen a single time. V and J are TRBV5-1 and TRBJ1-1, with TRBD1 as a possible D gene (6 bases). Deletions cut 0 bases from V and 7 bases from J, with 10 bases between. This CDR3 has 13 residues. Germline values: CDR1 SGHRS, CDR2 YFSETQ. CDR3 bases: TGCGCCAGCAGCTTGGAAGGACAGCATGAAGCTTTCTTT. It yields the protein CASSLEGQHEAFF.

This clone was picked up a small number of times. V and J are TRBV2 and TRBJ2-2; 7 nucleotides agree with TRBD1. Germline V CDR1 and CDR2: SNHLY, FYNNEI. The CDR3 contains 16 residues. Losses at the gene ends were 5 bases for V and 4 bases for J; bases not matched to a gene: 10. The CDR3 nucleotides are TGTGCCAGCAGTTACCCGGACAGGCTCCTCACCGGGGAGCTGTTTTTT. It translates to CASSYPDRLLTGELFF. Based on the CDR3 plus reference TRBV2 and TRBJ2-2, the full variable domain is EPEVTQTPSHQVTQMGQEVILRCVPISNHLYFYWYRQILGQKVEFLVSFYNNEISEKSEIFDDQFSVERPDGSNFTLKIRSTKLEDSAMYFCASSYPDRLLTGELFFGEGSRLTVL.

V is TRBV27 and J is TRBJ2-7; TRBD1 is a possible D gene (5 bases). V lost 7 bases and J lost 0, with 13 bases in between. The CDR3 consists of 14 residues. Per the germline V gene, CDR1 is MNHEY and CDR2 is SMNVEV (reference sequence). Written as DNA, the CDR3 is TGTGCCAGCAAATCAAGTCAGGGCTCCTACGAGCAGTACTTC. Residues: CASKSSQGSYEQYF.

This chain joins TRBV6-8 and TRBJ2-7; D is tentatively TRBD1 or TRBD2 (5 bases each). Per the germline V gene, CDR1 is MNHGY and CDR2 is SAAAGT. The length of the CDR3 is 17 residues. Trimming left V 0 bases short and J 1 base short, with 16 bases between. The CDR3 bases are TGTGCCAGCAGTTACTCGGGACCCGAAAGGAGATCCTACGAGCAGTACTTC. It specifies CASSYSGPERRSYEQYF.

By share, this clone ranks as medium-sized. The rearrangement joins TRBV28 to TRBJ2-7; D is uncertain. The CDR3 contains 12 residues. V was pared by 4 bases and J by 4 bases, with 8 bases between. Germline assignment: CDR1 MDHEN and CDR2 SYDVKM. CDR3 DNA: TGTGCCAGCAGTTCACCTTCTTACGAGCAGTACTTC. The encoded protein is CASSSPSYEQYF.

The genes are TRBV6-6 and TRBJ2-7; D is uncertain. V was shortened by 6 bases and J by 5 bases, with 11 bases between the two germline ends. Germline CDR1 MNHNY, CDR2 SVGAGI (reference sequence). This CDR3 contains 12 residues. CDR3 loop: CASRKGQNEQYF. As DNA, the CDR3 is TGTGCCAGCAGGAAGGGTCAGAACGAGCAGTACTTC.

This chain links TRBV29-1 with TRBJ2-4, with D possibly being TRBD2 (5 bases). The germline V and J ends were trimmed by 3 bases and 1 base, with 13 bases remaining between them. The CDR3 length is 15 residues. Per germline, CDR1 SQVTM and CDR2 ANQGSEA. The CDR3 loop reads CSVDAGGLAKNIQYF. Here the CDR3 DNA reads TGCAGCGTTGACGCAGGAGGCTTGGCCAAAAACATTCAGTACTTC.

The CDR3 region has the DNA TGTGCCAGCTCTGGCCCCCTCGTCGGGAGAAGAGATACGCAGTATTTT. Residues: CASSGPLVGRRDTQYF. The rearrangement uses TRBV27 and TRBJ2-3; tentative D call: TRBD2 (6 bases). The length of the CDR3 is 16 residues. With 8 bases removed from V and 5 bases from J, the gap between germline ends came to 23 bases. Germline CDR1 reads MNHEY; CDR2 reads SMNVEV (reference sequence).

As DNA, the CDR3 is TGTGCCAGCAGCGAAAAGATGGGGACAGGGCTAAAACTGTTTTTT. This gives the protein CASSEKMGTGLKLFF. This chain joins TRBV14 and TRBJ1-4; the match to TRBD1 covers 9 bases. CDR1 is SGHDN and CDR2 is FVKESK in the germline V gene. The junction had 11 bases not matched to a gene; V was cut back by 5 bases and J by 10 bases. The CDR3 has 15 residues.

The V gene is TRBV2, the J gene TRBJ2-2; 10 bases align to TRBD2. The CDR3 runs 17 residues. J was trimmed by 5 bases and V by 3 bases; bases with no gene match: 9. Per germline, CDR1 SNHLY and CDR2 FYNNEI. DNA for the CDR3: TGTGCCAGCAGTGAGGAGCTAGCGGGGGTGTGGACCGGGGAGCTGTTTTTT. Amino acid sequence: CASSEELAGVWTGELFF.

The gene calls are TRBV7-8 and TRBJ1-4; 7 bases agree with TRBD1. The CDR3 is 16 amino acids. V shed 4 bases, J shed 4 bases, and the junction held 9 bases outside the gene matches. Germline V gene data show CDR1 as SGHVS and CDR2 as FQNEAQ. Here the CDR3 DNA reads TGTGCCAGCAGCTATCGCCGGGACAGTTATAATGAAAAACTGTTTTTT. Protein sequence: CASSYRRDSYNEKLFF.

The chain combines TRBV19 with TRBJ2-5; 13 bases line up with TRBD2. After removal of 4 bases from V and 5 bases from J, the junction contained 13 bases not matched to a gene. The CDR3 spans 18 residues. The germline V gene encodes CDR1 LNHDA and CDR2 SQIVND (reference sequence). CDR3 bases: TGTGCCAGTAGTAGATATTCCGGGACTAGCGGGGCACGGGAGACCCAGTACTTC. Its protein product is CASSRYSGTSGARETQYF.